The 16 T cell receptor beta chains below come from one sample, sequenced in a study of long-term antiretroviral therapy in people with HIV. The immunoSEQ assay was v3.0, run at survey level. The method was immunoSEQ multiplex PCR; TCRdb's version includes in-frame clones alone and lacks a portion of them. The table includes about 39,000 clones, approximately 86% detected once. Sequenced material: unsorted PBMCs, taken just before starting antiretroviral therapy. These receptors all come from a woman aged 18-29 years with HIV.

The chain combines TRBV6-5 with TRBJ2-2, with TRBD2 matching over 7 bases. Germline CDR1 reads MNHEY; CDR2 reads SVGAGI. V was clipped by 7 bases and J by 1 base; unmatched bases: 3. This CDR3 spans 14 amino acids. This CDR3 is CASTGTKNTGELFF. The DNA of the CDR3 is TGTGCCAGCACCGGGACTAAGAACACCGGGGAGCTGTTTTTT.

This chain uses TRBV14 with TRBJ2-1; 7 bases are shared with TRBD2. The junction had 12 bases not matched to a gene; V was cut back by 3 bases and J by 4 bases. The CDR3 is 17 residues long. CDR1 SGHDN and CDR2 FVKESK come from the germline V gene. The CDR3 DNA reads TGTGCCAGCAGCCAGGATTACGGGACTACATTTTACAATGAGCAGTTCTTC. Translated: CASSQDYGTTFYNEQFF. The whole variable domain, remainder taken from reference TRBV14 and TRBJ2-1, is EAGVTQFPSHSVIEKGQTVTLRCDPISGHDNLYWYRRVMGKEIKFLLHFVKESKQDESGMPNNRFLAERTGGTYSTLKVQPAELEDSGVYFCASSQDYGTTFYNEQFFGPGTRLTVL.

The rearrangement links TRBV4-2 to TRBJ2-1; D gene ambiguous. The CDR3 runs 15 residues. The germline CDR1 and CDR2 sequences are LGHNA and YNFKEQ. V lost 4 bases and J 3 bases, leaving 13 bases between the germline ends. CDR3 in amino acids: CASSPHRPRYNEQFF. CDR3 DNA: TGTGCCAGCAGCCCACACCGCCCCCGCTACAATGAGCAGTTCTTC.

The chain couples TRBV7-8 to TRBJ1-5, with a tentative D call TRBD1 (5 bases). Germline V gene lookup returns CDR1 SGHVS and CDR2 FQNEAQ. Trimming stripped 0 bases from V and 0 bases from J, with 12 bases between. There are 17 residues in the CDR3. CDR3 protein: CASSLAQGFYSNQPQHF. DNA of the CDR3: TGTGCCAGCAGCTTAGCCCAGGGCTTCTATAGCAATCAGCCCCAGCATTTT. Full variable domain (remainder filled in from reference TRBV7-8 and TRBJ1-5): GAGVSQSPRYKVAKRGQDVALRCDPISGHVSLFWYQQALGQGPEFLTYFQNEAQLDKSGLPSDRFFAERPEGSVSTLKIQRTQQEDSAVYLCASSLAQGFYSNQPQHFGDGTRLSIL.

CDR3 protein: CASRRQGSHEQYF. As DNA, the CDR3 is TGTGCCAGCAGACGACAGGGGTCCCACGAGCAGTACTTC. This chain links TRBV6-5 with TRBJ2-7; 8 nucleotides line up with TRBD1. This CDR3 contains 13 residues. Germline trimming cut 6 bases from V and 5 bases from J; bases unmatched to any gene: 6. CDR1 MNHEY and CDR2 SVGAGI come from the germline V gene.

J is TRBJ1-5 and V is TRBV27, with a weak D call TRBD1 (5 bases). Germline CDR1 reads MNHEY; CDR2 reads SMNVEV (reference sequence). The CDR3 is 14 amino acids. V gave up 5 bases and J gave up 1 base, with 9 bases separating them. The CDR3 sequence: CASSNRDSNQPQHF. The CDR3 DNA sequence: TGTGCCAGCAGTAACCGGGACAGCAATCAGCCCCAGCATTTT.

The chain links TRBV19 to TRBJ2-7; 8 bases are a match to TRBD1. The CDR3 is made up of 15 amino acids. Per the germline V gene, CDR1 is LNHDA and CDR2 is SQIVND (reference sequence). The ends lost 5 bases at V and 4 bases at J; junction bases unmatched: 10. This chain's CDR3 is CASSAVGTGLYEQYF. CDR3 nucleotide sequence: TGTGCCAGTAGTGCTGTGGGGACAGGTCTGTACGAGCAGTACTTC.

The V call is TRBV6-5, the J call TRBJ2-7; D gene ambiguous. This CDR3 spans 16 amino acids. CDR1 and CDR2 from the germline V gene are MNHEY and SVGAGI. The V gene lost 2 bases and the J gene lost 1 base, with 15 bases spanning the gap. CDR3: CASSYVSTGISYEQYF. The DNA of the CDR3 is TGTGCCAGCAGTTACGTTTCAACGGGTATTTCCTACGAGCAGTACTTC.

V is TRBV10-1 and J is TRBJ2-5; perhaps D is TRBD1 or TRBD2 (5 bases each). V was trimmed by 2 bases and J by 5 bases, leaving 9 bases between them. The CDR3 covers 13 residues. Per germline, CDR1 WNHNN and CDR2 SYGVQD (reference sequence). This CDR3 is CASSEGGSETQYF. The DNA for the CDR3 is TGCGCCAGCAGTGAGGGGGGTAGCGAGACCCAGTACTTC.

This chain connects TRBV6-5 to TRBJ2-2; TRBD2 aligns across 9 bases. This CDR3 spans 15 amino acids. The germline CDR1 and CDR2 sequences are MNHEY and SVGAGI. Germline trimming cut 7 bases from V and 9 bases from J; bases unmatched to any gene: 12. CDR3 nucleotide sequence: TGTGCCAGCACCAGGAGCGGGGGGAATGGTAGGGAGCTGTTTTTT. Translating it yields CASTRSGGNGRELFF.

This CDR3 reads CASRGYSSYEQYF. As DNA, the CDR3 is TGTGCCAGCCGGGGATATAGTTCCTACGAGCAGTACTTC. J is TRBJ2-7 and V is TRBV28; perhaps TRBD2 as D (5 bases). V lost 8 bases and J lost 1, with 12 bases in between. The germline V gene encodes CDR1 MDHEN and CDR2 SYDVKM. The CDR3 is 13 residues long.

This rearrangement joins TRBV25-1 to TRBJ2-3; D is unclear. The CDR3 runs to 12 residues. Germline-derived CDR1 and CDR2 are MGHDK and SYGVNS. With 4 bases removed from V and 3 bases from J, the gap between germline ends came to 5 bases. The CDR3 loop is CASSGDTDTQYF. The CDR3 nucleotides read TGTGCCAGCAGTGGGGATACAGATACGCAGTATTTT.

The chain combines TRBV11-3 with TRBJ2-3, with TRBD1 as a possible D gene (6 bases). CDR1 is SGHNT and CDR2 is YENEEA in the germline V gene. The CDR3 is 13 amino acids. Trimming removed 6 bases at V and 6 bases at J, with 13 bases between. CDR3 nucleotide sequence: TGTGCCAGCAGTTCGTACAGGGTCGATACGCAGTATTTT. As protein: CASSSYRVDTQYF.

DNA for the CDR3: TGTGCCAGCAGTCAGTCCCGGGACAGGAATGAGCAGTTCTTC. It encodes CASSQSRDRNEQFF. The chain is built from TRBV6-5 and TRBJ2-1, with 8 nucleotides matching TRBD1. Germline assignment: CDR1 MNHEY and CDR2 SVGAGI. The CDR3 contains 14 residues. The ends lost 5 bases at V and 7 bases at J; junction bases unmatched: 7.

The rearrangement joins TRBV7-9 to TRBJ2-7; no clear D. Germline CDR1 and CDR2: SEHNR and FQNEAQ (reference sequence). The germline V and J ends were trimmed by 1 base and 3 bases, with 7 bases remaining between them. The CDR3 spans 13 residues. The CDR3 loop reads CASSLGINYEQYF. CDR3 sequence (DNA): TGTGCCAGCAGCTTAGGGATCAACTACGAGCAGTACTTC. The complete variable domain, with remaining parts taken from reference TRBV7-9 and TRBJ2-7, reads DTGVSQNPRHKITKRGQNVTFRCDPISEHNRLYWYRQTLGQGPEFLTYFQNEAQLEKSRLLSDRFSAERPKGSFSTLEIQRTEQGDSAMYLCASSLGINYEQYFGPGTRLTVT.

V and J are TRBV6-1 and TRBJ2-3; perhaps TRBD1 as D (6 bases). The germline gives CDR1 MNHNS, CDR2 SASEGT. The CDR3 is 16 amino acids. V lost 10 bases, J lost 0 bases, and 20 bases lay in between. DNA for the CDR3: TGTGCCACCAGCGAAACAGGGTCCCCTAGCACAGATACGCAGTATTTT. This encodes CATSETGSPSTDTQYF.